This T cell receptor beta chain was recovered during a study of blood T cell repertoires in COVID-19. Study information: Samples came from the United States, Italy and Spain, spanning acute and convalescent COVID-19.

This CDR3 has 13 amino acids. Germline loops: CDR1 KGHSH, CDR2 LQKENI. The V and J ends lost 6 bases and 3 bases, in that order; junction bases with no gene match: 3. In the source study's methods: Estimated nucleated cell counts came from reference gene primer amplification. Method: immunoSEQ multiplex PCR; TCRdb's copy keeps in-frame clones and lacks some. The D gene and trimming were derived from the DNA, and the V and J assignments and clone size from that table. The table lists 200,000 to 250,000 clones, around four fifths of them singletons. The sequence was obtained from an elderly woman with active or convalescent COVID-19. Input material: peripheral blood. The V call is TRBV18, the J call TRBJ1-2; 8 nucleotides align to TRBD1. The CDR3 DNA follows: TGTGCCAGCTCCCCGGACAGGGACTATGGCTACACCTTC. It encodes CASSPDRDYGYTF.